The rows below give T cell receptor beta chains drawn from one sample of a study of blood T cells in healthy people across ages. TCRdb re-called the 5' RACE reads through MiXCR, storing one row per CDR3 protein. The sample lists roughly 1,800,000 distinct CDR3 sequences; 49% were seen once. Sequenced: blood. These TCRs come from a woman in her thirties or forties in good health. CDR3s include the opening cysteine and the closing phenylalanine or tryptophan. Fields, in order: CDR3 protein, CDR3 DNA, clone size, V gene, J gene, D gene. The D gene is left open where the match is weak. Expanded clones get a size class; other rows say once, few or many, or leave the size out.

CDR3: CASSFRGVRGETQYF
DNA: TGTGCCAGCAGCTTCCGGGGTGTTCGTGGAGAGACCCAGTACTTC
size: few
V: TRBV11-3
J: TRBJ2-5
D: -

CDR3: CASSQGVAGGQPTDTQYF
DNA: TGTGCCAGCAGCCAGGGGGTAGCGGGGGGCCAGCCCACAGATACGCAGTATTTT
size: -
V: TRBV11-3
J: TRBJ2-3
D: TRBD2

CDR3: CASSYRLAGGLRQETQYF
DNA: TGTGCCAGCAGCTATCGACTAGCGGGGGGTCTTCGACAAGAGACCCAGTACTTC
size: -
V: TRBV7-2
J: TRBJ2-5
D: TRBD2

CDR3: CASSYMVVAAKNIQYF
DNA: TGTGCCAGCAGTTACATGGTGGTTGCAGCCAAAAACATTCAGTACTTC
size: few
V: TRBV6-6
J: TRBJ2-4
D: -

CDR3: CSAARDPGTQYF
DNA: TGCAGTGCTGCACGGGACCCGGGGACCCAGTACTTC
size: few
V: TRBV20-1
J: TRBJ2-5
D: -

CDR3: CASSSPGTFTNGYTF
DNA: TGTGCCAGCAGCTCTCCTGGGACGTTTACAAATGGCTACACCTTC
size: -
V: TRBV6-2/TRBV6-3
J: TRBJ1-2
D: -

CDR3: CATMGGQAYGYTF
DNA: TGTGCCACCATGGGCGGACAGGCTTATGGCTACACCTTC
size: -
V: TRBV15
J: TRBJ1-2
D: TRBD1

CDR3: CSAGGTSPNYGYTF
DNA: TGCAGTGCTGGGGGGACCTCCCCTAACTATGGCTACACCTTC
size: -
V: TRBV20-1
J: TRBJ1-2
D: -

CDR3: CASSLYLSSEKLFF
DNA: TGTGCCAGCAGCCTTTACCTCTCTAGTGAAAAACTGTTTTTT
size: few
V: TRBV7-2
J: TRBJ1-4
D: -

CDR3: CSVAETGANVLTF
DNA: TGCAGCGTTGCAGAGACTGGGGCCAACGTCCTGACTTTC
size: many
V: TRBV29-1
J: TRBJ2-6
D: -

CDR3: CSAYPTGTEPYNEQFF
DNA: TGCAGTGCTTACCCCACCGGGACCGAGCCCTACAATGAGCAGTTCTTC
size: -
V: TRBV20-1
J: TRBJ2-1
D: -

CDR3: CSVEVGRGGEQYF
DNA: TGCAGCGTTGAAGTCGGCAGGGGGGGCGAGCAGTACTTC
size: few
V: TRBV29-1
J: TRBJ2-7
D: -

CDR3: CASSQDSTGLSKNIQYF
DNA: TGTGCCAGCAGCCAAGATAGTACGGGGTTATCCAAAAACATTCAGTACTTC
size: -
V: TRBV4-2
J: TRBJ2-4
D: -

CDR3: CASSPEGSLAGGPKTQYF
DNA: TGTGCCAGCAGTCCGGAGGGCTCACTAGCGGGGGGGCCCAAGACCCAGTACTTC
size: -
V: TRBV27
J: TRBJ2-5
D: TRBD2

CDR3: CSVGAGLFGDTQYF
DNA: TGCAGCGTTGGAGCGGGGTTGTTTGGAGATACGCAGTATTTT
size: -
V: TRBV29-1
J: TRBJ2-3
D: TRBD2

CDR3: CATSMFGEQFF
DNA: TGTGCCACCAGCATGTTTGGTGAGCAGTTCTTC
size: -
V: TRBV15
J: TRBJ2-1
D: -

CDR3: CVSSSKRGWDYEQYF
DNA: TGTGTCAGCAGCTCCAAGCGGGGGTGGGACTACGAGCAGTACTTC
size: -
V: TRBV7-2
J: TRBJ2-7
D: TRBD2

CDR3: CASSGERGRTDTQYF
DNA: TGCGCCAGCAGTGGGGAGCGGGGTAGGACAGATACGCAGTATTTT
size: -
V: TRBV10-1
J: TRBJ2-3
D: TRBD2

CDR3: CSARTSGGAMYEQFF
DNA: TGCAGTGCCAGGACTAGCGGGGGGGCCATGTATGAGCAGTTCTTC
size: -
V: TRBV20-1
J: TRBJ2-1
D: TRBD2

CDR3: CSARGGGSRSQYF
DNA: TGCAGTGCTAGAGGCGGGGGGAGCAGGTCCCAGTACTTC
size: -
V: TRBV20-1
J: TRBJ2-5
D: TRBD2

CDR3: CATSDRWGVSYNEQFF
DNA: TGTGCCACCAGTGATCGGTGGGGAGTCTCCTACAATGAGCAGTTCTTC
size: -
V: TRBV24-1
J: TRBJ2-1
D: -

CDR3: CSARGGGGEETQYF
DNA: TGCAGTGCTAGAGGAGGGGGGGGAGAGGAGACCCAGTACTTC
size: -
V: TRBV20-1
J: TRBJ2-5
D: -

CDR3: CASSSHRGSSEQFF
DNA: TGTGCCAGTAGTAGCCACAGGGGATCCAGTGAGCAGTTCTTC
size: -
V: TRBV19
J: TRBJ2-1
D: TRBD1

CDR3: CASSQEGENQPQHF
DNA: TGTGCCAGCAGCCAAGAGGGGGAAAATCAGCCCCAGCATTTT
size: -
V: TRBV11-2
J: TRBJ1-5
D: -

CDR3: CATKGGAGYNEQFF
DNA: TGTGCCACTAAGGGGGGGGCGGGGTACAATGAGCAGTTCTTC
size: few
V: TRBV25-1
J: TRBJ2-1
D: -

CDR3: CASSSTIESGQVLRGYTF
DNA: TGTGCCAGCAGCTCCACGATCGAATCGGGACAGGTTCTCCGTGGCTACACCTTC
size: -
V: TRBV7-9
J: TRBJ1-2
D: TRBD1

CDR3: CASNNRRGNEQFF
DNA: TGTGCCAGCAACAACCGGCGGGGCAATGAGCAGTTCTTC
size: few
V: TRBV28
J: TRBJ2-1
D: -

CDR3: CASSLATGAADTQYF
DNA: TGTGCCAGCAGCTTAGCCACAGGGGCGGCAGATACGCAGTATTTT
size: -
V: TRBV7-9
J: TRBJ2-3
D: TRBD1

CDR3: CASSSRSGTAHYNEQFF
DNA: TGTGCCAGCAGCTCTAGATCCGGGACAGCGCACTACAATGAGCAGTTCTTC
size: -
V: TRBV13
J: TRBJ2-1
D: TRBD1

CDR3: CASSSATWLADEQYF
DNA: TGTGCCAGCAGTTCCGCGACCTGGTTGGCAGATGAGCAGTACTTC
size: -
V: TRBV6-6
J: TRBJ2-7
D: -

CDR3: CSARDRTGISNQPQHF
DNA: TGCAGTGCTAGAGATCGAACAGGGATAAGCAATCAGCCCCAGCATTTT
size: -
V: TRBV20-1
J: TRBJ1-5
D: -

CDR3: CASSLGATGGADGYTF
DNA: TGTGCCAGCAGCTTAGGGGCCACAGGGGGCGCAGATGGCTACACCTTC
size: -
V: TRBV7-9
J: TRBJ1-2
D: TRBD1

CDR3: CASTKGREQYF
DNA: TGTGCCAGCACCAAGGGGCGCGAGCAGTACTTC
size: -
V: TRBV6-2/TRBV6-3
J: TRBJ2-7
D: -

CDR3: CASSQGRGWETQYF
DNA: TGCGCCAGCAGCCAAGGTCGCGGATGGGAGACCCAGTACTTC
size: -
V: TRBV4-3
J: TRBJ2-5
D: -

CDR3: CSARGVGESGYTF
DNA: TGCAGTGCTAGAGGGGTTGGGGAAAGTGGCTACACCTTC
size: few
V: TRBV20-1
J: TRBJ1-2
D: -

CDR3: CASSHNRGLEQYF
DNA: TGCGCCAGCAGCCATAACAGGGGCCTCGAGCAGTACTTC
size: -
V: TRBV4-1
J: TRBJ2-7
D: TRBD1

CDR3: CSASNLAQLETYEQYF
DNA: TGCAGTGCTAGCAATTTGGCCCAGTTGGAGACCTACGAGCAGTACTTC
size: many
V: TRBV20-1
J: TRBJ2-7
D: -

CDR3: CASSAHGASGLDNEQFF
DNA: TGTGCCAGCAGCGCGCATGGGGCCTCAGGTTTGGACAATGAGCAGTTCTTC
size: -
V: TRBV9
J: TRBJ2-1
D: -

CDR3: CSARPGQGRNEQFF
DNA: TGCAGTGCTAGACCAGGACAGGGACGAAATGAGCAGTTCTTC
size: few
V: TRBV20-1
J: TRBJ2-1
D: TRBD1

CDR3: CASSFNPGAQETQYF
DNA: TGTGCCAGCAGCTTCAACCCGGGGGCCCAAGAGACCCAGTACTTC
size: -
V: TRBV7-2
J: TRBJ2-5
D: -

CDR3: CASSERGRAEAFF
DNA: TGTGCCAGCAGTGAGAGGGGGAGGGCTGAAGCTTTCTTT
size: -
V: TRBV2
J: TRBJ1-1
D: -